This TCR beta chain was documented in a study of T cells after yellow fever vaccination. There are 13 residues in the CDR3. Looked up from germline, CDR1 is DFQATT and CDR2 is SNEGSKA (reference sequence). V dropped 6 bases and J dropped 5; count of bases not matched to a gene: 4. At least ten counts were recorded for this clonotype. TCRdb processed the 5' RACE reads anew with MiXCR; each CDR3 protein has one entry. Here the sample spans some 300,000 distinct CDR3 sequences, approximately 10% being singletons. This chain links TRBV20-1 with TRBJ2-3, with 11 bases lining up with TRBD2. The clonotype was recovered from a man younger than 35 who received the YFV17D yellow fever vaccine. Specimen: CD4+ T cells sorted from PBMCs, collected 5 days after the yellow fever booster vaccination. The CDR3 is CSAPTSGVDTQYF. CDR3 sequence (DNA): TGCAGTGCACCGACTAGCGGGGTAGATACGCAGTATTTT.